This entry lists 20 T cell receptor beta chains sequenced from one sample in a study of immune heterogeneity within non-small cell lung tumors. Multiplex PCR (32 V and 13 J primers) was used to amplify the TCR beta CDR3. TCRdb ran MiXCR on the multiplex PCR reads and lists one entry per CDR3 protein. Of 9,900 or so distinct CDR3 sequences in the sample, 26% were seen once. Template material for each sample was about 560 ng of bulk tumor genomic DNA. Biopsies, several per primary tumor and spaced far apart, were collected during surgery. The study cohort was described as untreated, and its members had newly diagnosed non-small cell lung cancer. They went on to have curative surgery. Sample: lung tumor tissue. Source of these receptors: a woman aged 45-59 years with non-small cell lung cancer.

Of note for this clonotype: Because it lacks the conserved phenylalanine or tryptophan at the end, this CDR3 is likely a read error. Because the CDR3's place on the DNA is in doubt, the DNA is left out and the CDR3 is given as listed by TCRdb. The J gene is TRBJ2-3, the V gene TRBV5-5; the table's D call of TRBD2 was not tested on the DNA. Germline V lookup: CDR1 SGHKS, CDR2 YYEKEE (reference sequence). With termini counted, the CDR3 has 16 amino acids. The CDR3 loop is CASSFSGGVNEQYFGP.

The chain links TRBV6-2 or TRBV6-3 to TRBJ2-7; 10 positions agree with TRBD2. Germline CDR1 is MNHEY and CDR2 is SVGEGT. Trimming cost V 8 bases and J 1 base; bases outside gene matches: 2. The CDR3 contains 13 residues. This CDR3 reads CASSSGGSYEQYF. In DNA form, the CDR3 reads TGTGCCAGCTCTAGCGGGGGATCCTACGAGCAGTACTTC.

The CDR3 DNA reads TGTGCCAGTAGTATTCTTTTAGGACACCTCTACGAGCAGTACTTC. Encoded protein: CASSILLGHLYEQYF. This chain links TRBV19 with TRBJ2-7, with a possible D match to TRBD1 (5 bases). Looked up from germline, CDR1 is LNHDA and CDR2 is SQIVND (reference sequence). CDR3 length: 15 amino acids. With 3 bases removed from V and 3 bases from J, the gap between germline ends came to 15 bases.

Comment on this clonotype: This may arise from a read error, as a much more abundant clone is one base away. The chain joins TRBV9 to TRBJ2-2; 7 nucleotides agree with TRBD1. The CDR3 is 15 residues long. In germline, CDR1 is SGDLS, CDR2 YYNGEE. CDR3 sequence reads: CASSPGGLGTAELFF. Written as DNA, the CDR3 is TGTGCCAGCAGCCCAGGGGGTCTCGGGACCGCGGAGCTGTTTTTT.

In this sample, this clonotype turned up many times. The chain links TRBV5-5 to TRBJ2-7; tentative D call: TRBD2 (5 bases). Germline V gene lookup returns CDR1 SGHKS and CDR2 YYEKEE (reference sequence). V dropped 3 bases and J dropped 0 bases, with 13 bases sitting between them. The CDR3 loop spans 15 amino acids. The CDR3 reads CASSSATGNSYEQYF. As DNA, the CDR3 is TGTGCCAGCAGCTCGGCCACGGGAAACTCCTACGAGCAGTACTTC.

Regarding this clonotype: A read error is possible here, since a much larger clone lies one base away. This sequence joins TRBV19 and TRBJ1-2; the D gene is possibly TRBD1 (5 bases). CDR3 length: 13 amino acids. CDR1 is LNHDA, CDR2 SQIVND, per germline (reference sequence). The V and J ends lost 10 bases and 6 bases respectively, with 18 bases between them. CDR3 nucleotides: TGTGCCACTAGAGGGACCGTCGGCCATGGCTACACCTTC. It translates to CATRGTVGHGYTF.

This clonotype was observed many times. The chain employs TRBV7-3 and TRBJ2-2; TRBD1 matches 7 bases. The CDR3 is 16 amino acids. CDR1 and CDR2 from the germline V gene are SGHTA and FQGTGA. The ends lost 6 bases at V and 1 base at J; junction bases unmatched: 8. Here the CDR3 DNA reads TGTGCCAGCAGTCGGAGCCGGGACAGGAACACCGGGGAGCTGTTTTTT. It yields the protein CASSRSRDRNTGELFF.

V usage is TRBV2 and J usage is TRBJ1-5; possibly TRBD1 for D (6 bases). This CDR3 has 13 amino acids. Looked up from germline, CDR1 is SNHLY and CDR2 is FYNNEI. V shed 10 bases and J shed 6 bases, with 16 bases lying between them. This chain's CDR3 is CATSVGQFQPQHF. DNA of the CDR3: TGTGCCACCAGCGTTGGACAGTTTCAGCCCCAGCATTTT.

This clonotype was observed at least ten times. The CDR3 region is CASRTGGGYEQYF. The DNA of the CDR3 is TGTGCCAGCCGGACAGGGGGTGGCTACGAGCAGTACTTC. J is TRBJ2-7 and V is TRBV2, with 10 bases matching TRBD1. Trimming removed 8 bases from V and 3 bases from J; junction bases left unmatched: 4. The germline V gene encodes CDR1 SNHLY and CDR2 FYNNEI. This CDR3 region has 13 residues.

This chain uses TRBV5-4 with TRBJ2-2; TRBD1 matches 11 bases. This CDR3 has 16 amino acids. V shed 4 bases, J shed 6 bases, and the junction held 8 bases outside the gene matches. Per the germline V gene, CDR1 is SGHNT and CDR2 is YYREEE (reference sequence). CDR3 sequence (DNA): TGTGCCAGCAGCGGGGGGACAGGGGGTATGTCCGGGGAGCTGTTTTTT. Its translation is CASSGGTGGMSGELFF.

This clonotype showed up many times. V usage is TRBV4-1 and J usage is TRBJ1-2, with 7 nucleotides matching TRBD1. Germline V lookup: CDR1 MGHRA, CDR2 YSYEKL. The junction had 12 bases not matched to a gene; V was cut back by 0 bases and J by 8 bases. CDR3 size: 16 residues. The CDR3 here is CASSQDQGQRGWGYTF. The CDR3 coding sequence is TGCGCCAGCAGCCAAGATCAGGGACAGCGGGGATGGGGCTACACCTTC.

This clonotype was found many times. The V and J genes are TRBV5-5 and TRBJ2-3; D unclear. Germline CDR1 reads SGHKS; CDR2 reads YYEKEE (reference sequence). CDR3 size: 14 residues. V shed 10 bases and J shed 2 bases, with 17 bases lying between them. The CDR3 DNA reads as TGTGCCTCCGCCCTGGGGTACCTCACAGATACGCAGTATTTT. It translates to CASALGYLTDTQYF.

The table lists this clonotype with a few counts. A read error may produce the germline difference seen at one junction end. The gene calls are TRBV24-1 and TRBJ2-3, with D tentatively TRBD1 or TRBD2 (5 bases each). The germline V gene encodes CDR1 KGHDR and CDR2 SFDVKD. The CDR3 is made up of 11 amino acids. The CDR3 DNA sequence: TGTGCCACCGGTGAGGGGGATACGCAGTATTTT. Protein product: CATGEGDTQYF.

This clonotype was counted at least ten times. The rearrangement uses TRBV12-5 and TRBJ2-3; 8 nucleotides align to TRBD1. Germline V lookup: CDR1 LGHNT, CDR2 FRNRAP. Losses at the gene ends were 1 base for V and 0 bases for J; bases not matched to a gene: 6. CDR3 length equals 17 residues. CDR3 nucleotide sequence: TGTGCTAGTGGTTTGGGGACAGGGACTTTTAGCACAGATACGCAGTATTTT. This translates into CASGLGTGTFSTDTQYF.

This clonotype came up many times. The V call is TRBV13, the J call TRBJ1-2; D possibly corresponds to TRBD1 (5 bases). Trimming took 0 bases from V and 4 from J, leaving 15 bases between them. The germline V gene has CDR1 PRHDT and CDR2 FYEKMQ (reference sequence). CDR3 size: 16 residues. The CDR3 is CASSLGAKQGSYGYTF. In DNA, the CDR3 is TGTGCCAGCAGCTTAGGGGCCAAGCAGGGTAGCTATGGCTACACCTTC.

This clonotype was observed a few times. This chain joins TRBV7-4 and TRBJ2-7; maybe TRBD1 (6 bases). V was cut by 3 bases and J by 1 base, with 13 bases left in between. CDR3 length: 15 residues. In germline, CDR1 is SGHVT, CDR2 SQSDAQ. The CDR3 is CASSLDSVGSYEQYF. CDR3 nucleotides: TGTGCCAGCAGCTTGGACAGTGTGGGTTCCTACGAGCAGTACTTC.

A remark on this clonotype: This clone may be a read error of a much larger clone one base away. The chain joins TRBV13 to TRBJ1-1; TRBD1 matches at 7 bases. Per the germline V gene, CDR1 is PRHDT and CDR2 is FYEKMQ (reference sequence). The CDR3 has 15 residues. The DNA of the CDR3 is TGTGTCAGCAGCCCGGGACAGTGGACGAACACTGAAGCTTTCTTT. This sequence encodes CVSSPGQWTNTEAFF.

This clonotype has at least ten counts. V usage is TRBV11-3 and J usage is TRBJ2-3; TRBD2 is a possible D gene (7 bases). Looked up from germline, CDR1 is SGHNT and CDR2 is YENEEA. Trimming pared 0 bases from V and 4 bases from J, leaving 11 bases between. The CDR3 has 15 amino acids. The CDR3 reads CASSLEDSGADTQYF. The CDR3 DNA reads TGTGCCAGCAGCTTAGAGGACAGCGGGGCAGATACGCAGTATTTT. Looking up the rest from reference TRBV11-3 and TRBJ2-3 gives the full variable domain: EAGVVQSPRYKIIEKKQPVAFWCNPISGHNTLYWYLQNLGQGPELLIRYENEEAVDDSQLPKDRFSAERLKGVDSTLKIQPAELGDSAVYLCASSLEDSGADTQYFGPGTRLTVL.

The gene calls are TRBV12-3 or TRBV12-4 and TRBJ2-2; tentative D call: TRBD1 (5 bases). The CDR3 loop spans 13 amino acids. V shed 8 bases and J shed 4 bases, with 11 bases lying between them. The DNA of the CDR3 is TGTGCCAGCGGCCGACAGTCCACCGGGGAGCTGTTTTTT. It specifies CASGRQSTGELFF.

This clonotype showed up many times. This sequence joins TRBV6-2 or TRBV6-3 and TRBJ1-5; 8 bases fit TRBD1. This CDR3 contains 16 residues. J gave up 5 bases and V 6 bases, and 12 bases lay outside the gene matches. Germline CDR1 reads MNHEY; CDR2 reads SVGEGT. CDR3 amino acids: CASSSLTGGSYQPQHF. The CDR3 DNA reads TGTGCCAGCAGCTCTCTCACAGGGGGATCATATCAGCCCCAGCATTTT.